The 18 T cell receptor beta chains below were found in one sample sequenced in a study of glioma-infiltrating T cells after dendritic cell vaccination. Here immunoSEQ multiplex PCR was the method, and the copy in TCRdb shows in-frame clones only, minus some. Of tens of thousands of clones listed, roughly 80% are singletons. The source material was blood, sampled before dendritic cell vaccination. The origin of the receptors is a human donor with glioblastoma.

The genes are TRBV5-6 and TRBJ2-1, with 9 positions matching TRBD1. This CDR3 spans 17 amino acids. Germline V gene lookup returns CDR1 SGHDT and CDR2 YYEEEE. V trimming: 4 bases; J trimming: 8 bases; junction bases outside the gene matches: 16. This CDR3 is CASSDLLTGTGLDEQFF. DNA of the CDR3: TGTGCCAGCAGCGATCTTTTGACCGGGACAGGGTTGGATGAGCAGTTCTTC.

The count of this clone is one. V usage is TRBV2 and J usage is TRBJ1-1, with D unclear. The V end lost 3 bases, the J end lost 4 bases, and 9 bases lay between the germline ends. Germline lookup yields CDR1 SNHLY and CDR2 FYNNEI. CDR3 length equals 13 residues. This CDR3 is CASSEEDRTEAFF. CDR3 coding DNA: TGTGCCAGCAGTGAGGAGGATCGCACTGAAGCTTTCTTT.

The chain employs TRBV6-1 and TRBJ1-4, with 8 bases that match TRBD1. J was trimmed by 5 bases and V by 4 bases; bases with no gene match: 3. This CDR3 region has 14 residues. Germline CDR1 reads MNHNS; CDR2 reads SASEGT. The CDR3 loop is CASSADRVNEKLFF. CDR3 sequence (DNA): TGTGCCAGCAGTGCGGACAGGGTCAATGAAAAACTGTTTTTT.

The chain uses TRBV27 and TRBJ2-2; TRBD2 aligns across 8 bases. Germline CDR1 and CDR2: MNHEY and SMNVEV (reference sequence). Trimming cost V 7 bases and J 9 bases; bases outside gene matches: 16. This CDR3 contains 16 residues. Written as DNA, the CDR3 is TGTGCCAGCAAGAGGTCAGCGGGAGACGTTGGGAGGGAGCTGTTTTTT. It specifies CASKRSAGDVGRELFF.

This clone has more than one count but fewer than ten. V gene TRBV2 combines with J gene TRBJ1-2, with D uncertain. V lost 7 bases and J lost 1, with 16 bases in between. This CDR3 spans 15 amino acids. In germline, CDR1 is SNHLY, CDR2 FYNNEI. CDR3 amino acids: CASTRAGSLNYGYTF. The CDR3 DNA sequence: TGTGCCAGCACCCGAGCGGGATCCCTTAACTATGGCTACACCTTC.

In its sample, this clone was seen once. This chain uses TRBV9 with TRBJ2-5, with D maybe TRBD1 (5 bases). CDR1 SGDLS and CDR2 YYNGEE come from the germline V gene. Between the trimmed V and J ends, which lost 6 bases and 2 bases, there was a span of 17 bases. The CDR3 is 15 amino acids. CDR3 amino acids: CASTRGRAIQETQYF. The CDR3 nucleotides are TGTGCCAGCACAAGGGGCAGGGCGATACAAGAGACCCAGTACTTC.

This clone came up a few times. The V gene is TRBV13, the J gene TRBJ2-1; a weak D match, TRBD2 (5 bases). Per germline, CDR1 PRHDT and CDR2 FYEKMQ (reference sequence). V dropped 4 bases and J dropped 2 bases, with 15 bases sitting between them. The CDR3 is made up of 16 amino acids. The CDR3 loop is CASSSWVGSPYNEQFF. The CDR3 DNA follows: TGTGCCAGCAGCTCTTGGGTGGGGAGTCCCTACAATGAGCAGTTCTTC.

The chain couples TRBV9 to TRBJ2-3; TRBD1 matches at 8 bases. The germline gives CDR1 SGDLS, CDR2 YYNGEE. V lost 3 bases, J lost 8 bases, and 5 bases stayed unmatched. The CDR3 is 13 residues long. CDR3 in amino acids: CASSATGESTQYF. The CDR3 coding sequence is TGTGCCAGCAGCGCGACAGGGGAAAGTACGCAGTATTTT.

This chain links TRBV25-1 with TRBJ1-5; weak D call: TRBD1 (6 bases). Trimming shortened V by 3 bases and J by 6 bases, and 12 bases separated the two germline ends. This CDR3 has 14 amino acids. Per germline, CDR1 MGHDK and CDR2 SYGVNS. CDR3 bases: TGTGCCAGCAGTGATAGTGGGGGCAGTCAGCCCCAGCATTTT. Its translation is CASSDSGGSQPQHF.

This chain's CDR3 is CASSRQGPNTGELFF. The CDR3 DNA is TGCGCCAGCAGCCGTCAGGGGCCGAACACCGGGGAGCTGTTTTTT. The chain uses TRBV5-1 and TRBJ2-2; the D gene is possibly TRBD1 (6 bases). CDR1 is SGHRS and CDR2 is YFSETQ in the germline V gene. This CDR3 contains 15 residues. V shed 4 bases and J shed 0 bases, with 10 bases lying between them.

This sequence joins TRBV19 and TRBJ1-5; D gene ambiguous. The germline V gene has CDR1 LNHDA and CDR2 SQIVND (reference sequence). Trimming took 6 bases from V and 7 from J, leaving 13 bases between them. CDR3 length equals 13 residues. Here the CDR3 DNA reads TGTGCCAGTAGGGCAGGTCATGAGCAGCCCCAGCATTTT. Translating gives CASRAGHEQPQHF.

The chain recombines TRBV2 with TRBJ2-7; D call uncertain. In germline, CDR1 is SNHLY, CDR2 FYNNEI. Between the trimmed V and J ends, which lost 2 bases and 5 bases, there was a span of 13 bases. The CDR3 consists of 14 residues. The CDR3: CASSEISQSDEQYF. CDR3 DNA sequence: TGTGCCAGCAGTGAAATCTCCCAGTCTGACGAGCAGTACTTC.

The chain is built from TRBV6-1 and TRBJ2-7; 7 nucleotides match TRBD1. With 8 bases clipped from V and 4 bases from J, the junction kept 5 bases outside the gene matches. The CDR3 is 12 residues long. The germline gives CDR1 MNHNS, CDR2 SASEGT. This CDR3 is CASRDSKYEQYF. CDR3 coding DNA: TGTGCCAGCCGGGACAGTAAATACGAGCAGTACTTC.

CDR3 in amino acids: CASSMLGAGSYEQYF. CDR3 coding DNA: TGTGCCAGTAGTATGTTGGGGGCAGGTTCCTACGAGCAGTACTTC. V is TRBV19 and J is TRBJ2-5; possibly TRBD1 for D (6 bases). The end of the DNA fits TRBJ2-7 better, so the J call may be wrong. The CDR3 totals 15 residues. Germline lookup yields CDR1 LNHDA and CDR2 SQIVND (reference sequence).

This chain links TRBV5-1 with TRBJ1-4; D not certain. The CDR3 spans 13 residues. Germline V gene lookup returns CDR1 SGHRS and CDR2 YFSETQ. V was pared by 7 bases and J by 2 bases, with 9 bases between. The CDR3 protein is CASFGETNEKLFF. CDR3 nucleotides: TGCGCCAGCTTTGGGGAGACTAATGAAAAACTGTTTTTT.

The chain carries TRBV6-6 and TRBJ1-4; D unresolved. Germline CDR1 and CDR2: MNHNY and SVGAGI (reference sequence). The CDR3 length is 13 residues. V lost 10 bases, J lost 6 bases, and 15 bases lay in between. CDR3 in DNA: TGTGCCATCTCTATAACTATCGATGAAAAACTGTTTTTT. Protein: CAISITIDEKLFF.

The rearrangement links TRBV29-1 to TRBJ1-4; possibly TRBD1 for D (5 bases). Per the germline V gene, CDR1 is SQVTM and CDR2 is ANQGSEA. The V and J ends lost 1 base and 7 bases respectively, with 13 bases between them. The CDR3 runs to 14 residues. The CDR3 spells CSVEGGGRGEKLFF. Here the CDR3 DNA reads TGCAGCGTTGAAGGGGGGGGTCGCGGTGAAAAACTGTTTTTT.

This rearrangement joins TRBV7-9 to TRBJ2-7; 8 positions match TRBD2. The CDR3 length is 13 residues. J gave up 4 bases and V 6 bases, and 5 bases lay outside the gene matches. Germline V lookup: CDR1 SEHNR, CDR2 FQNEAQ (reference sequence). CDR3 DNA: TGTGCCAGCAGGTTAAGCGGGGGTTACGAGCAGTACTTC. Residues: CASRLSGGYEQYF.